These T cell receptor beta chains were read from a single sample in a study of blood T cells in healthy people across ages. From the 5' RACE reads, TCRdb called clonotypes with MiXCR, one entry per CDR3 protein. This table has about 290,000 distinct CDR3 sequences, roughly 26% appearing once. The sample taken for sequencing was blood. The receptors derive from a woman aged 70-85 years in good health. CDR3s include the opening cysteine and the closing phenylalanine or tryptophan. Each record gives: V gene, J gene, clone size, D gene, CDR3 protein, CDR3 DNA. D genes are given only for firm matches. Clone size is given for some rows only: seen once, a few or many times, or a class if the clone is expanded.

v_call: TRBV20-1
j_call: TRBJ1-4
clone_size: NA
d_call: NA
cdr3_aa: CSAVGGSLNEKLFF
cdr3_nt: TGCAGTGCTGTGGGAGGGTCCCTAAATGAAAAACTGTTTTTT

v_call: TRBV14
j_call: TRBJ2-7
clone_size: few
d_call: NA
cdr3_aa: CASSLAGGRPYEQYF
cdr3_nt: TGTGCCAGCAGCCTGGCTGGCGGCCGTCCCTACGAGCAGTACTTC

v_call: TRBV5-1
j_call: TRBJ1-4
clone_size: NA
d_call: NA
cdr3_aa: CASSVEAREKLFF
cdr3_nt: TGCGCCAGCAGCGTGGAAGCGCGTGAAAAACTGTTTTTT

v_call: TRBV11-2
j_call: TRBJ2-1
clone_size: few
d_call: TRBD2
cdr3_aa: CASSLWREGDNEQFF
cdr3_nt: TGTGCCAGCAGCTTATGGCGGGAGGGCGACAATGAGCAGTTCTTC

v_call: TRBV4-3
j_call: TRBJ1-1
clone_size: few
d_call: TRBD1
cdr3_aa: CASSRDTGGNTEAFF
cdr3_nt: TGCGCCAGCAGCCGAGACACAGGGGGCAACACTGAAGCTTTCTTT

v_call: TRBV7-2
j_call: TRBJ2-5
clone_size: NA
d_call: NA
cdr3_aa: CASSLSVRAQYF
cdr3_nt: TGTGCCAGCAGCCTTAGCGTCCGGGCCCAGTACTTC

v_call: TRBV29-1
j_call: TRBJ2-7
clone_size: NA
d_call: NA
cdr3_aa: CSVDSGTNYEQHF
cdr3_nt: TGCAGCGTTGACTCCGGGACCAACTACGAGCAGCACTTC

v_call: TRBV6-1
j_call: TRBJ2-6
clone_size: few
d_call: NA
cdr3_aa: CASRPGLISGANVLTF
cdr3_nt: TGTGCCAGCAGACCAGGACTCATCTCTGGGGCCAACGTCCTGACTTTC

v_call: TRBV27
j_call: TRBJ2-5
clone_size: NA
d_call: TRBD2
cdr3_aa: CASSPKIVGLAERVETQYF
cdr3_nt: TGTGCCAGCAGTCCGAAAATCGTAGGACTAGCGGAGAGGGTAGAGACCCAGTACTTC

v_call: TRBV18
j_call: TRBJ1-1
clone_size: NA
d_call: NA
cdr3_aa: CASSPFMDLHAEAFF
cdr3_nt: TGTGCCAGCTCACCTTTTATGGACCTTCACGCTGAAGCTTTCTTT

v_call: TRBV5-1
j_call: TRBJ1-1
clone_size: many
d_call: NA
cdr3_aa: CASSKGAGANTEAFF
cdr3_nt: TGCGCCAGCAGCAAAGGGGCAGGCGCGAACACTGAAGCTTTCTTT

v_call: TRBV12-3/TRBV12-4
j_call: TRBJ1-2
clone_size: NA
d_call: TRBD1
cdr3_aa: CASSHSGQGYGYTF
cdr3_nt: TGTGCCAGCAGTCACTCGGGACAGGGGTATGGCTACACCTTC

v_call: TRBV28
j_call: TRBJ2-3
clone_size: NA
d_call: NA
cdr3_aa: CASGPPGTDTQYF
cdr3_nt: TGTGCCAGCGGGCCCCCTGGGACAGATACGCAGTATTTT

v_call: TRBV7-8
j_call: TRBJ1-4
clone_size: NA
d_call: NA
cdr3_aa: CASRHRTGTNEKLFF
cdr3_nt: TGTGCCAGCAGACACCGGACGGGAACTAATGAAAAACTGTTTTTT

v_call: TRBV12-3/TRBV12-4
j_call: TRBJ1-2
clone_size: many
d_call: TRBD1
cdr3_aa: CASSSSGTGSAGAF
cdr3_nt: TGTGCCAGCAGTTCCTCCGGGACAGGGTCCGCTGGGGCCTTC

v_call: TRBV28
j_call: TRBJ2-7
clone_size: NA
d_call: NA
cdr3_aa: CASGLTGTNYEQYF
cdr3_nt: TGTGCCAGCGGACTTACCGGGACAAACTACGAGCAGTACTTC

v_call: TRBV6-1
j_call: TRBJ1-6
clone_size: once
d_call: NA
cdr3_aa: CASSEGVPSYNSPLHF
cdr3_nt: TGTGCCAGCAGTGAGGGGGTTCCCTCCTATAATTCACCCCTCCACTTT

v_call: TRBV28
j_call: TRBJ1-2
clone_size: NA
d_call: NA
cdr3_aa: CASSLSPRRDTF
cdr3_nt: TGTGCCAGCAGTTTATCGCCAAGGCGGGACACCTTC

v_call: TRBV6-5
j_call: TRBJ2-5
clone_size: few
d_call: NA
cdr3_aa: CASSLQVIREETQYF
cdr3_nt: TGTGCCAGCAGTCTACAGGTGATACGGGAGGAGACCCAGTACTTC

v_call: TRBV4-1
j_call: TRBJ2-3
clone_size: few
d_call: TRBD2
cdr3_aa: CASSQLAGGKDTQYF
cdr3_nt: TGCGCCAGCAGCCAACTAGCGGGAGGCAAGGATACGCAGTATTTT

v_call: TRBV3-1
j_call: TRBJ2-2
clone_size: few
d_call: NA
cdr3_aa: CASRQGGGSAGELFF
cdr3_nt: TGTGCCAGCAGACAGGGTGGTGGTTCGGCCGGGGAGCTGTTTTTT

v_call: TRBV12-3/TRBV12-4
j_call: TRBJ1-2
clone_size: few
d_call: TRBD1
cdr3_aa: CASSFFRAWTGYYGYTF
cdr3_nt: TGTGCCAGCAGTTTCTTTCGCGCTTGGACAGGATACTATGGCTACACCTTC

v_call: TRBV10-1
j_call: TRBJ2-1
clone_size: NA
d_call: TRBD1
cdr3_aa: CASSRDRGPSNEQFF
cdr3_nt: TGCGCCAGCAGTAGGGACAGGGGCCCCTCCAATGAGCAGTTCTTC

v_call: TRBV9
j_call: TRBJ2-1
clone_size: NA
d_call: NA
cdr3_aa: CASSVEGRPRDNEQFF
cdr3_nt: TGTGCCAGCAGCGTAGAAGGGAGGCCCCGGGACAATGAGCAGTTCTTC

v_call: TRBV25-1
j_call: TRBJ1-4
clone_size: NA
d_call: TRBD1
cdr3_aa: CASSEPDRGLEKLFF
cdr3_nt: TGTGCCAGCAGTGAACCGGACAGGGGGTTAGAAAAACTGTTTTTT

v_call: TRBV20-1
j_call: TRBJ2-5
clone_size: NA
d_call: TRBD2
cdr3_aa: CSASERGYQETQYF
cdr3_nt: TGCAGTGCTAGTGAGCGGGGCTACCAAGAGACCCAGTACTTC

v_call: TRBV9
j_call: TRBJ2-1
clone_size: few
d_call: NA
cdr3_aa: CASSVEDYHNEQFF
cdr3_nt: TGTGCCAGCAGCGTAGAGGACTACCACAATGAGCAGTTCTTC

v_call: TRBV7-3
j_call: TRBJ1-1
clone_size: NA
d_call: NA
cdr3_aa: CASSSGRPNTEAFF
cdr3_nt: TGTGCCAGCAGCTCAGGACGGCCGAACACTGAAGCTTTCTTT

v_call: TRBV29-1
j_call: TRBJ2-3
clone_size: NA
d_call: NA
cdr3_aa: CSVVADTDTQYF
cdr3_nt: TGCAGCGTTGTAGCGGACACGGATACGCAGTATTTT

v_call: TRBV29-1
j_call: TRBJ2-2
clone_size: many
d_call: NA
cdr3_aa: CSVGISGGTGELFF
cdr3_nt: TGCAGCGTTGGAATTAGTGGGGGTACCGGGGAGCTGTTTTTT

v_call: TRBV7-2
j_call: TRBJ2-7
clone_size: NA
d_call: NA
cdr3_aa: CASSLRELEGNEQYF
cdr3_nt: TGTGCCAGCAGCTTAAGGGAACTAGAAGGGAACGAGCAGTACTTC

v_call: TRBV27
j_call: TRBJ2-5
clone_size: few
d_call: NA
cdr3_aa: CASSLRSQETQYF
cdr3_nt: TGTGCCAGCAGTTTAAGATCCCAAGAGACCCAGTACTTC

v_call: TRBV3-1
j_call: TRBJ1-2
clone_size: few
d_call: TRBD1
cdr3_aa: CASSHRGQAIGGYTF
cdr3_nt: TGTGCCAGCAGCCATAGGGGACAGGCAATAGGTGGCTACACCTTC

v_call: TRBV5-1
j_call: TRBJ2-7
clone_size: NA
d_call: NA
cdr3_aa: CASSSLGGGDNPYEQYF
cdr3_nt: TGCGCCAGCAGCTCACTTGGGGGAGGGGACAACCCCTACGAGCAGTACTTC

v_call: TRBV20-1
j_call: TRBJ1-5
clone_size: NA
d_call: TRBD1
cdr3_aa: CSASFTGGSYQPQHF
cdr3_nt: TGCAGTGCTAGCTTTACAGGGGGGTCGTATCAGCCCCAGCATTTT

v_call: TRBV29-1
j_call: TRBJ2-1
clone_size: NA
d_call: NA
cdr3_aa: CSVQGNSYNEQFF
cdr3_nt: TGCAGCGTCCAGGGGAATTCCTACAATGAGCAGTTCTTC

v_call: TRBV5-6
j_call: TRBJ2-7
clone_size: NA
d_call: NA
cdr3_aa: CASSLGSPYEQYF
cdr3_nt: TGTGCCAGCAGCTTAGGGAGTCCCTACGAGCAGTACTTC

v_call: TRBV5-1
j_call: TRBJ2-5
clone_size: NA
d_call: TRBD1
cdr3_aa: CASSLMGQSQETQYF
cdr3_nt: TGCGCCAGCAGCTTGATGGGACAGAGCCAAGAGACCCAGTACTTC

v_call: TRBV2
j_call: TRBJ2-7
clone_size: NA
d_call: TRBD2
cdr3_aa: CASSEFGHQSGRASKASEQYF
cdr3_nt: TGTGCCAGCAGTGAATTCGGACACCAGAGCGGGAGGGCCTCTAAAGCGAGTGAGCAGTACTTC

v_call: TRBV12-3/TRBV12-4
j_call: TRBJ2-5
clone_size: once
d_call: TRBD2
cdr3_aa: CASSLKLAGLETQYF
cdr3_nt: TGTGCCAGCAGTTTAAAACTAGCGGGATTGGAGACCCAGTACTTC

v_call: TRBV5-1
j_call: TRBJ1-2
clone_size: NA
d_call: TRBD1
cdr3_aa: CASSFGTGGSYGYTF
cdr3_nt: TGCGCCAGCAGCTTCGGGACAGGGGGCAGCTATGGCTACACCTTC

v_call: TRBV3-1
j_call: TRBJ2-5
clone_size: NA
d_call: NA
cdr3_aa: CASSPTRSQETQYF
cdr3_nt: TGTGCCAGCAGTCCCACTAGGAGCCAAGAGACCCAGTACTTC

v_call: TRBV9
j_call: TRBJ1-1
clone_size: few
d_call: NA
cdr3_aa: CASSDPLGGQRLNTEAFF
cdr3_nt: TGTGCCAGCAGCGACCCCCTCGGTGGTCAACGGCTCAACACTGAAGCTTTCTTT

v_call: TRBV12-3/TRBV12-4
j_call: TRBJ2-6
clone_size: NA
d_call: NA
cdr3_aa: CASSKPGASSGANVLTF
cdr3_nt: TGTGCCAGCAGCAAACCAGGGGCCTCCTCTGGGGCCAACGTCCTGACTTTC